Sequencing of this T cell receptor beta chain was carried out in a study of blood T cell repertoires in COVID-19. The repertoire was sequenced with immunoSEQ multiplex PCR; TCRdb's copy has only in-frame clones and lacks some. The table lists some 300,000 clones, around 90% of them singletons. This clone is a singleton in its sample. Other DNA sequences from this sample encode an identical CDR3 as well. The CDR3 length is 16 residues. Per the germline V gene, CDR1 is LNHDA and CDR2 is SQIVND (reference sequence). V lost 3 bases to trimming and J lost 2 bases; unmatched junction nucleotides: 7. The chain employs TRBV19 and TRBJ2-3; 8 bases are shared with TRBD1. The sample comprised peripheral blood. The clonotype comes from a man aged 70 or older with acute or convalescent COVID-19. In nucleotides, the CDR3 is TGTGCCAGTAGTATTTCGGGGACAGGATACACAGATACGCAGTATTTT. Translating it yields CASSISGTGYTDTQYF. The full variable domain, its missing parts supplied by reference TRBV19 and TRBJ2-3, is DGGITQSPKYLFRKEGQNVTLSCEQNLNHDAMYWYRQDPGQGLRLIYYSQIVNDFQKGDIAEGYSVSREKKESFPLTVTSAQKNPTAFYLCASSISGTGYTDTQYFGPGTRLTVL.